This T cell receptor (beta chain) was obtained from a study of STAT3 mutations in large granular lymphocyte leukemia. Study context: Roughly half the longitudinally sequenced T-LGLL patients had canonical STAT3 mutations.

Each sample's TCRbeta library yielded on average roughly 43,000 productive templates. TCRdb's table, derived via immunoSEQ multiplex PCR, lists solely in-frame clones and lacks some. Seen here are about 12,000 clones, about 70% observed once, and the top ten hold about 50%. Study-wide points: In T-cell large granular lymphocyte leukemia, about half of patients showed multiple immunodominant subclonotypes. Some patients had persisting codominant clonotypes that could mask small clones.

With 3 bases removed from V and 8 bases from J, the gap between germline ends came to 14 bases. CDR1 and CDR2 from the germline V gene are MNHEY and SMNVEV (reference sequence). This CDR3 has 14 residues. A word on this clone: Its antigen remains unidentified.

Sample: peripheral blood mononuclear cells. This receptor was obtained from a man aged 55 to 70 with T-cell large granular lymphocyte leukemia. Some clones in this sample may be carry-over from other donors' samples. The chain carries TRBV27 and TRBJ2-1, with D possibly called TRBD1 or TRBD2 (6 bases each). The CDR3 reads CASSLYTGAHEQFF. CDR3 in DNA: TGTGCCAGCAGTTTGTATACGGGGGCCCATGAGCAGTTCTTC.